Below, 28 T cell receptor beta chains from the same sample are listed, as sequenced in a study of PD-L1 blockade in urothelial cancer (dated by TCRdb to between 2016 and 2019). The sample's time point label, decoded: peripheral blood 6 weeks after treatment start. The library was made by the immunoSEQ multiplex PCR assay. TCRdb carries this immuneACCESS record with in-frame sequences only. Its versions omit some clonotypes, under half of them owing to an unresolved V gene in the studies checked, with the rest unexplained. The sample table records around 66,000 clones; about 88% of these occur just once. About 11% of the sample comes from the top ten. Sequenced here: PBMCs, sampled around atezolizumab (anti-PD-L1) treatment. The source of these receptors is a man aged 60-69 years with urothelial cancer.

This sequence joins TRBV5-4 and TRBJ1-2, with 7 bases matching TRBD1. The germline gives CDR1 SGHNT, CDR2 YYREEE (reference sequence). The CDR3 is made up of 15 amino acids. The V segment lost 4 bases and the J segment 5 bases; nucleotides outside the gene matches: 11. The CDR3 DNA follows: TGTGCCAGCAGCCCCCCCGAAGGGGGCAGGTATGGCTACACCTTC. Translation: CASSPPEGGRYGYTF. Variable domain in full (rest from reference TRBV5-4 and TRBJ1-2): ETGVTQSPTHLIKTRGQQVTLRCSSQSGHNTVSWYQQALGQGPQFIFQYYREEENGRGNFPPRFSGLQFPNYSSELNVNALELDDSALYLCASSPPEGGRYGYTFGSGTRLTVV.

The chain couples TRBV9 to TRBJ2-2, with 8 nucleotides matching TRBD1. Looked up from germline, CDR1 is SGDLS and CDR2 is YYNGEE. V gave up 0 bases and J gave up 3 bases; unmatched junction bases: 7. This CDR3 contains 17 residues. The CDR3 DNA reads TGTGCCAGCAGCGTAGAGCCAGGGGGCGCACACACCGGGGAGCTGTTTTTT. Translating gives CASSVEPGGAHTGELFF.

This clone was counted a few times. The chain uses TRBV7-9 and TRBJ1-4, with 8 nucleotides matching TRBD1. The CDR3 has 14 residues. Germline loops: CDR1 SEHNR, CDR2 FQNEAQ (reference sequence). V shed 1 base, J shed 10 bases, and the junction held 5 bases outside the gene matches. The CDR3 DNA follows: TGTGCCAGCAGCTTAGACTCAGGGGGCCCAAAACTGTTTTTT. This sequence encodes CASSLDSGGPKLFF.

The chain has TRBV7-2 and TRBJ1-2; D is perhaps TRBD1 (6 bases). The CDR3 loop spans 15 amino acids. The V end lost 5 bases, the J end lost 3 bases, and 16 bases lay between the germline ends. Looked up from germline, CDR1 is SGHTA and CDR2 is FQGNSA. For the CDR3, the DNA is TGTGCCAGCAGCCCTCTACAGGGAGGGGACTATGGCTACACCTTC. This gives the protein CASSPLQGGDYGYTF.

The chain combines TRBV5-1 with TRBJ1-1; D unclear. CDR1 and CDR2 from the germline V gene are SGHRS and YFSETQ. Trimming pared 0 bases from V and 0 bases from J, leaving 9 bases between. The CDR3 has 15 amino acids. As DNA, the CDR3 is TGCGCCAGCAGCTTGGATAGAGGGATGAACACTGAAGCTTTCTTT. This translates into CASSLDRGMNTEAFF. The variable domain in full, with the rest retrieved from reference TRBV5-1 and TRBJ1-1, is KAGVTQTPRYLIKTRGQQVTLSCSPISGHRSVSWYQQTPGQGLQFLFEYFSETQRNKGNFPGRFSGRQFSNSRSEMNVSTLELGDSALYLCASSLDRGMNTEAFFGQGTRLTVV.

This clone came up a few times. The rearrangement uses TRBV7-2 and TRBJ2-1; 9 positions match TRBD1. The CDR3 is made up of 15 amino acids. The germline V gene has CDR1 SGHTA and CDR2 FQGNSA. Germline trimming cut 4 bases from V and 9 bases from J; bases unmatched to any gene: 10. This CDR3 reads CASSSAGQGRGEQFF. The CDR3 DNA reads as TGTGCCAGCAGCTCCGCCGGACAGGGGCGGGGTGAGCAGTTCTTC. The whole variable domain, filled in from reference TRBV7-2 and TRBJ2-1, reads GAGVSQSPSNKVTEKGKDVELRCDPISGHTALYWYRQSLGQGLEFLIYFQGNSAPDKSGLPSDRFSAERTGGSVSTLTIQRTQQEDSAVYLCASSSAGQGRGEQFFGPGTRLTVL.

The chain recombines TRBV5-8 with TRBJ2-3, with TRBD2 matching over 13 bases. Unmatched junction bases numbered 8, after V lost 6 bases and J lost 7 bases. This CDR3 is 15 amino acids long. Germline V gene sequence: CDR1 SGHTS, CDR2 YDEGEE. CDR3 region: CASISWTSGGYTQYF. In DNA form, the CDR3 reads TGTGCCAGCATCTCCTGGACTAGCGGGGGTTATACGCAGTATTTT.

V is TRBV7-3 and J is TRBJ2-3; no clear D. This CDR3 region has 14 residues. V lost 5 bases, J lost 11 bases, and 20 bases lay in between. Germline assignment: CDR1 SGHTA and CDR2 FQGTGA. The DNA of the CDR3 is TGTGCCAGCAGCCCCGGCAGAGAGGTTGGTGAGCAGTATTTT. The encoded protein is CASSPGREVGEQYF.

This chain uses TRBV5-1 with TRBJ2-5; TRBD1 matches at 9 bases. The ends lost 8 bases at V and 5 bases at J; junction bases unmatched: 10. Germline V gene lookup returns CDR1 SGHRS and CDR2 YFSETQ. The CDR3 has 14 residues. CDR3 residues: CASSSTGGEETQYF. The CDR3 nucleotides read TGCGCCAGTTCCTCCACAGGGGGCGAGGAGACCCAGTACTTC. Full variable domain (outside the CDR3, taken from reference TRBV5-1 and TRBJ2-5): KAGVTQTPRYLIKTRGQQVTLSCSPISGHRSVSWYQQTPGQGLQFLFEYFSETQRNKGNFPGRFSGRQFSNSRSEMNVSTLELGDSALYLCASSSTGGEETQYFGPGTRLLVL.

The rearrangement uses TRBV18 and TRBJ1-2, with TRBD1 as a possible D gene (5 bases). This CDR3 is 13 amino acids long. The V gene's germline CDR1 is KGHSH and CDR2 LQKENI. Trimming pared 1 base from V and 7 bases from J, leaving 10 bases between. The CDR3 DNA is TGTGCCAGCTCACCACTTTTCGGGGGTGGCTACACCTTC. As protein: CASSPLFGGGYTF. The variable domain in full, completed from reference TRBV18 and TRBJ1-2, reads NAGVMQNPRHLVRRRGQEARLRCSPMKGHSHVYWYRQLPEEGLKFMVYLQKENIIDESGMPKERFSAEFPKEGPSILRIQQVVRGDSAAYFCASSPLFGGGYTFGSGTRLTVV.

The V and J genes are TRBV7-9 and TRBJ2-1, with TRBD2 matching over 9 bases. This CDR3 region has 16 residues. The J segment lost 7 bases and the V segment lost 5 bases, leaving 12 bases of the junction unmatched. CDR1 is SEHNR, CDR2 FQNEAQ, per germline (reference sequence). In DNA form, the CDR3 reads TGTGCCAGCAGCGCATCGCGGGAGGGTAATTCGAATGAGCAGTTCTTC. It is translated as CASSASREGNSNEQFF.

This sequence joins TRBV4-1 and TRBJ1-2; TRBD1 agrees at 8 bases. V lost 1 base to trimming and J lost 5 bases; unmatched junction nucleotides: 9. The germline CDR1 and CDR2 sequences are MGHRA and YSYEKL. The CDR3 contains 16 residues. For the CDR3, the DNA is TGCGCCAGCAGCCAAGCCCCGGCGGGGACAGGATATGGCTACACCTTC. Protein sequence: CASSQAPAGTGYGYTF.

There are a few counts of this clone. This sequence joins TRBV25-1 and TRBJ2-7, with a weak D call TRBD1 (6 bases). The germline V and J ends were trimmed by 10 bases and 2 bases, with 15 bases remaining between them. The CDR3 extends over 13 amino acids. Germline-derived CDR1 and CDR2 are MGHDK and SYGVNS. The CDR3 region is CATGDTGTYEQYF. The CDR3 nucleotides are TGTGCCACAGGGGACACGGGCACCTACGAGCAGTACTTC.

The CDR3 here is CASILGGLAAYNEQFF. As DNA, the CDR3 is TGTGCCAGCATCCTAGGGGGACTAGCGGCCTACAATGAGCAGTTCTTC. The rearrangement joins TRBV28 to TRBJ2-1; 11 nucleotides agree with TRBD2. This CDR3 is built from 16 residues. Germline CDR1 reads MDHEN; CDR2 reads SYDVKM. Trimming at V came to 7 bases and at J to 2 bases, leaving 7 bases not matched to a gene.

The J gene is TRBJ1-4, the V gene TRBV5-1, with D possibly matching TRBD1 (6 bases). Trimming shortened V by 4 bases and J by 5 bases, and 12 bases separated the two germline ends. Germline CDR1 reads SGHRS; CDR2 reads YFSETQ. The CDR3 sequence is 14 residues long. Here the CDR3 reads CASSQQGLNEKLFF. The CDR3 nucleotides are TGCGCCAGCAGCCAACAGGGTCTCAATGAAAAACTGTTTTTT.

CDR3 nucleotide sequence: TGTGCCAGCAGCCAAGAAAGGGGGCCATATGGCTACACCTTC. Translating it yields CASSQERGPYGYTF. The V call is TRBV4-2, the J call TRBJ1-2, with TRBD1 matching 7 bases. After removal of 0 bases from V and 5 bases from J, the junction contained 3 bases not matched to a gene. This CDR3 region has 14 residues. Germline V gives CDR1 LGHNA, CDR2 YNFKEQ.

The chain recombines TRBV11-3 with TRBJ1-4; no clear D gene. This CDR3 spans 14 amino acids. Trimming removed 3 bases from V and 1 base from J, with 6 bases in between. CDR1 is SGHNT, CDR2 YENEEA, per germline. The DNA of the CDR3 is TGTGCCAGCAGCTTGTTCGGAACTAATGAAAAACTGTTTTTT. This codes for CASSLFGTNEKLFF.

The rearrangement links TRBV5-5 to TRBJ2-3; a weak D match, TRBD1 (6 bases). CDR3 size: 13 residues. V was trimmed by 4 bases and J by 4 bases, leaving 10 bases between them. Germline V gene lookup returns CDR1 SGHKS and CDR2 YYEKEE (reference sequence). CDR3 in DNA: TGTGCCAGCAGCGGGGGCCCGGCAGATACGCAGTATTTT. As protein: CASSGGPADTQYF.

At least ten counts were recorded for this clone. The chain uses TRBV25-1 and TRBJ1-1; possible D gene TRBD1, 6 bases. Germline V CDR1 and CDR2: MGHDK, SYGVNS. Between the trimmed V and J ends, which lost 7 bases and 4 bases, there was a span of 19 bases. This CDR3 contains 15 residues. The CDR3 is CASNGKKAGVTEAFF. The CDR3 region has the DNA TGTGCCAGCAATGGAAAAAAGGCAGGGGTCACTGAAGCTTTCTTT.

The rearrangement uses TRBV30 and TRBJ2-7; D remains ambiguous. CDR1 is GTSNPN, CDR2 SVGIG, per germline (reference sequence). The V end lost 0 bases, the J end lost 7 bases, and 19 bases lay between the germline ends. There are 15 residues in the CDR3. CDR3 bases: TGTGCCTGGAGTGTATCAGTCACTAACGCCGGGGAGCAGTACTTC. As protein: CAWSVSVTNAGEQYF.

This chain connects TRBV4-2 to TRBJ2-1; D is ambiguous. The CDR3 has 14 amino acids. V dropped 4 bases and J dropped 5 bases, with 12 bases sitting between them. Germline V CDR1 and CDR2: LGHNA, YNFKEQ. DNA of the CDR3: TGTGCCAGCAGCCCGTGGCTAGAAAACAATGAGCAGTTCTTC. It translates to CASSPWLENNEQFF.

The CDR3 nucleotides are TGTGCCATCAGGGCTAGCGGAAGCTCCTACAATGAGCAGTTCTTC. It is translated as CAIRASGSSYNEQFF. This sequence joins TRBV10-3 and TRBJ2-1, with 7 bases fitting TRBD2. V was clipped by 6 bases and J by 0 bases; unmatched bases: 5. This CDR3 comprises 15 residues. Germline assignment: CDR1 ENHRY and CDR2 SYGVKD.

The chain recombines TRBV5-6 with TRBJ1-1; maybe TRBD1 (5 bases). The V end was cut by 1 base, the J end by 0 bases, with 10 bases between. The CDR3 totals 15 residues. The germline CDR1 and CDR2 sequences are SGHDT and YYEEEE. The CDR3 nucleotides are TGTGCCAGCAGCTTGTTCGGGGGTCTGAACACTGAAGCTTTCTTT. Protein product: CASSLFGGLNTEAFF.

This clone occurred a few times. The chain combines TRBV7-9 with TRBJ2-7, with 10 positions matching TRBD2. V trimming: 1 base; J trimming: 2 bases; junction bases outside the gene matches: 2. CDR1 and CDR2 (germline): SEHNR, FQNEAQ (reference sequence). This CDR3 is 15 amino acids long. CDR3 in amino acids: CASSLEAGGTYEQYF. CDR3 DNA sequence: TGTGCCAGCAGCTTAGAAGCGGGGGGGACCTACGAGCAGTACTTC.

This chain links TRBV9 with TRBJ1-4, with D possibly being TRBD1 (5 bases). Germline V lookup: CDR1 SGDLS, CDR2 YYNGEE. The CDR3 has 15 residues. V lost 0 bases and J lost 6, with 12 bases in between. The CDR3 sequence: CASSVGGAGYEKLFF. The CDR3 DNA follows: TGTGCCAGCAGCGTAGGCGGGGCAGGGTATGAAAAACTGTTTTTT. Supplemented by reference TRBV9 and TRBJ1-4, the full variable domain reads DSGVTQTPKHLITATGQRVTLRCSPRSGDLSVYWYQQSLDQGLQFLIQYYNGEERAKGNILERFSAQQFPDLHSELNLSSLELGDSALYFCASSVGGAGYEKLFFGSGTQLSVL.

This clone was counted a single time. The J gene is TRBJ1-5, the V gene TRBV28; 7 bases are shared with TRBD1. Germline CDR1 MDHEN, CDR2 SYDVKM. The CDR3 is 13 residues long. J was trimmed by 8 bases and V by 6 bases; bases with no gene match: 7. CDR3: CASSGQASKPQHF. In DNA form, the CDR3 reads TGTGCCAGCAGCGGACAGGCAAGTAAGCCCCAGCATTTT.

This clone appeared once. CDR3 DNA sequence: TGCGCCAGCAGAAAGACAGGAGCCACAGATACGCAGTATTTT. It encodes CASRKTGATDTQYF. This chain uses TRBV5-1 with TRBJ2-3, with D possibly TRBD1 on 6 matching bases. This CDR3 region has 14 residues. Trimming took 5 bases from V and 2 from J, leaving 12 bases between them. CDR1 and CDR2 (germline): SGHRS, YFSETQ.

The chain is built from TRBV2 and TRBJ2-3; 7 bases are shared with TRBD2. V was pared by 4 bases and J by 2 bases, with 9 bases of the junction left unmatched. Germline V gene lookup returns CDR1 SNHLY and CDR2 FYNNEI. CDR3 length: 16 residues. The CDR3 DNA sequence: TGTGCCAGCAGTGTACGGACTAGGGGATTCACAGATACGCAGTATTTT. As protein: CASSVRTRGFTDTQYF.